What follows are 3 T cell receptor beta chains derived from one specimen sequenced in a study of cytomegalovirus exposure and HLA in healthy donors. PCR employed 60 Vbeta and 13 Jbeta primers. Sequenced by immunoSEQ multiplex PCR; TCRdb stores in-frame clones only, minus some. The profile shows 110,000 or so clones, roughly 13% of them singletons. The sample comprised PBMCs. Receptors were obtained from a man in his forties or fifties in good health and CMV-seropositive.

The rearrangement joins TRBV6-4 to TRBJ2-2, with D uncertain. Germline CDR1 is MRHNA and CDR2 is SNTAGT. Trimming took off 4 bases at V and 1 base at J, with 4 bases between the two ends. This CDR3 is built from 13 residues. CDR3 bases: TGTGCCAGCAGTGCGGGGAACACCGGGGAGCTGTTTTTT. It encodes CASSAGNTGELFF.

This chain joins TRBV6-1 and TRBJ1-1; the D gene is possibly TRBD1 (5 bases). The V gene lost 5 bases and the J gene lost 1 base, with 11 bases spanning the gap. CDR3 length: 14 residues. CDR1 is MNHNS and CDR2 is SASEGT in the germline V gene. The CDR3 reads CASSTGTPNTEAFF. CDR3 DNA: TGTGCCAGCAGTACCGGGACTCCGAACACTGAAGCTTTCTTT.

This chain joins TRBV7-2 and TRBJ2-2; a possible D gene is TRBD2 (6 bases). CDR3 length equals 17 residues. In germline, CDR1 is SGHTA, CDR2 FQGNSA. V lost 5 bases and J 1 base, leaving 17 bases between the germline ends. CDR3 protein: CASSPILGGRNTGELFF. CDR3 in DNA: TGTGCCAGCAGCCCCATACTCGGAGGGAGGAACACCGGGGAGCTGTTTTTT.